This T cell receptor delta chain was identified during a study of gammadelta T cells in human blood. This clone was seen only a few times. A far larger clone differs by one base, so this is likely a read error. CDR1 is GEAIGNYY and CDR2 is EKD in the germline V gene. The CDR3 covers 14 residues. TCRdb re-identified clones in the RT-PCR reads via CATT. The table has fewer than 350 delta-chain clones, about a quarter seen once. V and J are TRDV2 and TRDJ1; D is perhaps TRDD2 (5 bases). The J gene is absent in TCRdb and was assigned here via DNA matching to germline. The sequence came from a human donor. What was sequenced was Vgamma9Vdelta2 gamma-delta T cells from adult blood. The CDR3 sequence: CARDPLRGTDKLIF. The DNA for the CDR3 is TGTGCCCGTGACCCCCTTCGGGGTACGGATAAACTCATCTTT.